This TCR beta chain is drawn from a study of blood T cell repertoires in COVID-19. The wider study: The samples span acute and convalescent COVID-19 from the United States, Italy and Spain. PBMCs, B-cell-depleted T cells, or T cells were the source of the cDNA or gDNA that made up the material.

Original analysis: Reference gene primer amplification gave estimated nucleated cell counts. Profiled with immunoSEQ multiplex PCR; TCRdb holds only in-frame clones, not every one. From that table come the V and J calls and clone size; the DNA was used to work out D and trimming. Of 13,000 or so clones listed, 90% are singletons. Germline values: CDR1 SGHTA, CDR2 FQGNSA. This CDR3 is 14 amino acids long. Trimming shortened V by 2 bases and J by 3 bases, and 8 bases separated the two germline ends. This receptor was taken from a human donor with active COVID-19. The donor label of this sample is uncertain. The specimen was peripheral blood. This chain connects TRBV7-2 to TRBJ1-5, with no clear D. The DNA of the CDR3 is TGTGCCAGCAGCTTATACGGAGACAATCAGCCCCAGCATTTT. It yields the protein CASSLYGDNQPQHF. Based on the CDR3 plus reference TRBV7-2 and TRBJ1-5, the full variable domain is GAGVSQSPSNKVTEKGKDVELRCDPISGHTALYWYRQSLGQGLEFLIYFQGNSAPDKSGLPSDRFSAERTGGSVSTLTIQRTQQEDSAVYLCASSLYGDNQPQHFGDGTRLSIL.